The rows below give T cell receptor beta chains drawn from one sample of a study of blood T cell repertoires in COVID-19. Sequencing used immunoSEQ multiplex PCR; TCRdb keeps in-frame clones, though not all of them. The sample yields about 190,000 clones, about 88% seen once. Sequencing was carried out using peripheral blood. These receptors originate from a man aged 35-49 years with active or convalescent COVID-19. The CDR3 runs from the conserved cysteine through the conserved F or W. A D gene is named only where the DNA matches it firmly. The listing skips clone size in some rows; elsewhere it reads once, few, many or a size class.

>NA|NA|TRBV9|TRBJ1-4
CASSEGWVGVTNEKLFF
TGTGCCAGCAGCGAGGGGTGGGTTGGAGTAACTAATGAAAAACTGTTTTTT
>TRBD2|NA|TRBV12-5|TRBJ2-4
CASRGVNIQYF
TGTGCTAGCCGGGGGGTGAACATTCAGTACTTC
>TRBD1|few|TRBV10-2|TRBJ2-5
CASSADRVETQYF
TGCGCCAGCAGCGCGGACAGGGTCGAGACCCAGTACTTC
>TRBD1|NA|TRBV19|TRBJ1-5
CASSIRGGQGGSYSNQPQHF
TGTGCCAGTAGTATAAGGGGGGGACAGGGAGGATCCTATAGCAATCAGCCCCAGCATTTT
>NA|NA|TRBV5-1|TRBJ2-5
CASSPTSSQETQYF
TGCGCCAGCAGCCCTACTAGCAGCCAAGAGACCCAGTACTTC
>NA|NA|TRBV3-1/TRBV3-2|TRBJ1-2
CASSSGGGAYGYTF
TGTGCCAGCAGCTCCGGAGGGGGGGCCTATGGCTACACCTTC
>NA|NA|TRBV7-9|TRBJ2-5
CASSLEVTLRETQYF
TGTGCCAGCAGCTTAGAGGTCACTCTGAGGGAGACCCAGTACTTC
>TRBD1|NA|TRBV7-9|TRBJ1-6
CASSPGGGTVNSPLHF
TGTGCCAGCAGCCCAGGAGGGGGGACAGTGAATTCACCCCTCCACTTT
>TRBD2|NA|TRBV9|TRBJ2-5
CASSAGTIQETQYF
TGTGCCAGCAGCGCTGGGACTATACAAGAGACCCAGTACTTC
>NA|NA|TRBV7-9|TRBJ2-3
CASSSEGGDTQYF
TGTGCCAGCAGCTCCGAAGGGGGAGATACGCAGTATTTT
>TRBD2|NA|TRBV27|TRBJ2-1
CASSPSGVSSYNEQFF
TGTGCCAGCAGTCCTAGCGGGGTGAGCTCCTACAATGAGCAGTTCTTC
>NA|NA|TRBV11-3|TRBJ2-1
CASSRRSGNEQFF
TGTGCCAGCAGCCGCAGGTCGGGAAATGAGCAGTTCTTC
>NA|NA|TRBV5-1|TRBJ2-6
CASSLGVAGANVLTF
TGCGCCAGCAGCTTAGGGGTTGCTGGGGCCAACGTCCTGACTTTC
>NA|NA|TRBV11-1|TRBJ2-2
CASSLDQGRTGELFF
TGTGCCAGCAGCTTAGACCAGGGCAGGACCGGGGAGCTGTTTTTT
>NA|NA|TRBV10-2|TRBJ1-2
CASGANRLLLYGYTF
TGCGCCAGCGGGGCGAACAGGCTACTCCTTTATGGCTACACCTTC
>NA|once|TRBV4-1|TRBJ2-5
CASSQDLATSQETQYF
TGCGCCAGCAGCCAAGATCTTGCAACTAGCCAAGAGACCCAGTACTTC